The sequence of this T cell receptor beta chain was determined in a study of T cells expressing NK-cell markers. The CDR3 has 17 residues. Per the germline V gene, CDR1 is DFQATT and CDR2 is SNEGSKA (reference sequence). Making the TCR beta cDNA relied on 5'RACE template switching with UMIs. Each CDR3 protein gets one entry in TCRdb, which reprocessed the 5' RACE reads and gives no DNA. Its clone listing holds a few hundred thousand distinct CDR3 sequences. The specimen was blood T cells: a sorted CD56 or NKG2C T cell subset, CD4+ or CD8+ T cells, or bulk PBMC T cells (not recorded which). V and J are TRBV20-1 and TRBJ2-3; checking the TCRdb D call of TRBD2 is not possible without DNA. The TCR originated in a man aged 18 to 29 in good health. CDR3 sequence reads: CSASSSGRAWGTDTQYF.